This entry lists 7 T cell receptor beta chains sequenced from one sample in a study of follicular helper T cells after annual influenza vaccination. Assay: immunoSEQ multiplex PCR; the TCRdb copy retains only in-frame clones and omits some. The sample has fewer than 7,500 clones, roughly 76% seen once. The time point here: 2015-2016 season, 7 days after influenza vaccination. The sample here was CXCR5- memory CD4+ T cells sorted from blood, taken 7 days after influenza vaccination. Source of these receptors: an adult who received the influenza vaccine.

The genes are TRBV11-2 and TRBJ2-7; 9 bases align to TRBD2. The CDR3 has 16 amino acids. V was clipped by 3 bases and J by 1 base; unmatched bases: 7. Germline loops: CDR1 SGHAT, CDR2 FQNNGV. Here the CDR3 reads CASSLGQRGVSYEQYF. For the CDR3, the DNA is TGTGCCAGCAGCTTGGGACAGCGGGGGGTTTCCTACGAGCAGTACTTC.

DNA of the CDR3: TGTGCCAGCAGCTTAGGTCAGGGAGGCTACACCTTC. Translating gives CASSLGQGGYTF. The rearrangement uses TRBV7-3 and TRBJ1-2; tentatively, D is TRBD1 (5 bases). V lost 2 bases to trimming and J lost 8 bases, with 9 bases between them. The CDR3 is made up of 12 amino acids. Germline V gene sequence: CDR1 SGHTA, CDR2 FQGTGA.

The CDR3 spells CASRSGGYNSPLHF. DNA for the CDR3: TGTGCCAGCAGAAGCGGGGGCTATAATTCACCCCTCCACTTT. This chain links TRBV6-5 with TRBJ1-6; TRBD1 might be the D (5 bases). V was cut by 6 bases and J by 3 bases, with 9 bases left in between. Looked up from germline, CDR1 is MNHEY and CDR2 is SVGAGI. This CDR3 comprises 14 residues.

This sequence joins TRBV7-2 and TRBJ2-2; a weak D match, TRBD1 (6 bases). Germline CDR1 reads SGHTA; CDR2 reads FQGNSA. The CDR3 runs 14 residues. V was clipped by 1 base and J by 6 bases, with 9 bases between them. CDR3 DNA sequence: TGTGCCAGCAGCTTAGGGGACATACCCGGGGAGCTGTTTTTT. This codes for CASSLGDIPGELFF.

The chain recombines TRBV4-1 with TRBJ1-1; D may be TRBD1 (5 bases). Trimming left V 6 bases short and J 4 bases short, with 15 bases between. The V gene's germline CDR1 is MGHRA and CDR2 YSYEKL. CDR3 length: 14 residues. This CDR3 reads CASRGVLRGTEAFF. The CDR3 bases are TGCGCCAGCAGAGGGGTCCTGAGGGGCACTGAAGCTTTCTTT.

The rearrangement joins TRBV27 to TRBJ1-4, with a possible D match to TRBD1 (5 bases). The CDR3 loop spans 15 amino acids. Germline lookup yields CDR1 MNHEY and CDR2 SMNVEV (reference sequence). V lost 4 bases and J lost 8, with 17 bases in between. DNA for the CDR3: TGTGCCAGCAGTTCCTCGGTTTGGGGGGACGAAAAACTGTTTTTT. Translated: CASSSSVWGDEKLFF.

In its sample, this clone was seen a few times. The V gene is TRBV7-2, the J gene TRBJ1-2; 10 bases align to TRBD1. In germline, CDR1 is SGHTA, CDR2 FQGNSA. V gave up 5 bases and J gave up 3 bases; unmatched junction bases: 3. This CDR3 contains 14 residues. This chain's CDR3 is CASSPDRGHYGYTF. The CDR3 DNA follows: TGTGCCAGCAGCCCAGACAGGGGGCACTATGGCTACACCTTC.